This T cell receptor beta chain came from a study of PD-1 blockade in classical Hodgkin lymphoma. Study results and limitations: Exclusion was applied to patients who started nivolumab under 1 year after ASCT. Prior therapy or disease activity may underlie the repertoire differences, whose causes remain undefined.

This clone was counted once. The target antigen is unknown. V dropped 8 bases and J dropped 2 bases, with 13 bases sitting between them. Germline CDR1 MDHEN, CDR2 SYDVKM. This CDR3 region has 13 residues. The assay was immunoSEQ multiplex PCR, and TCRdb's table has in-frame clones only and misses some. The profile shows some 100,000 clones, roughly 89% of them singletons. Each of the patients experienced relapse following autologous stem cell transplantation, and their brentuximab vedotin exposure differed. The chain has TRBV28 and TRBJ2-7; tentative D call: TRBD2 (5 bases). The clonotype comes from a human donor with classical Hodgkin lymphoma. Sample: peripheral blood mononuclear cells (PBMCs), taken at baseline. The CDR3 DNA follows: TGTGCCAGCTTAGCGCCACTGGCCTACGAGCAGTACTTC. This sequence encodes CASLAPLAYEQYF.